This T cell receptor (beta chain) was identified in a study of CD8 T cells in ankylosing spondylitis. Study outcomes and limitations: What seemed typical of ankylosing spondylitis blood was a TCR beta motif built from eight highly homologous variants. Reactive arthritis synovial fluid and blood were previously reported to contain some motif variants.

This clonotype was seen at least ten times. Its antigen remains unknown. TCRdb itself ran the 5' RACE reads through MiXCR, one entry per CDR3 protein. The sample consists of about 69,000 distinct CDR3 sequences, approximately 5.3% of them appearing once. Trimming cost V 6 bases and J 3 bases; bases outside gene matches: 6. The germline V gene encodes CDR1 SQVTM and CDR2 ANQGSEA. The CDR3 consists of 13 residues. The TCR sequence derives from a male donor with ankylosing spondylitis or in good health (not recorded which). Input material: blood, either unsorted or a sorted T cell fraction (not recorded which). This rearrangement joins TRBV29-1 to TRBJ1-2, with 8 bases that match TRBD1. CDR3 coding DNA: TGCAGCGTCTCGGGACAGGTTGACTATGGCTACACCTTC. This encodes CSVSGQVDYGYTF.